This T cell receptor (beta chain) stems from a study of blood T cell repertoires in COVID-19. Across the whole study: In each case, the material was cDNA or gDNA derived from T cells, B-cell-depleted T cells, or PBMCs.

In the original workflow: Nucleated cell number was recorded as an estimate derived from reference gene primer amplification. Profiling relied on immunoSEQ multiplex PCR, and the TCRdb table lists in-frame clones only, not all of them. V and J calls and clone size follow that table, whereas D and trimming were derived from the DNA. Among around 53,000 clones listed, approximately 88% were seen once. Per germline, CDR1 GTSNPN and CDR2 SVGIG (reference sequence). There are 14 residues in the CDR3. Losses at the gene ends were 3 bases for V and 7 bases for J; bases not matched to a gene: 9. The TCR sequence derives from a man between 65 and 85 years old with active COVID-19. Sequencing was done on a sample of peripheral blood. This chain joins TRBV30 and TRBJ2-4; the match to TRBD2 covers 7 bases. This CDR3 reads CAWREGGSSNIQYF. The CDR3 coding sequence is TGTGCCTGGAGGGAGGGAGGGAGTTCGAACATTCAGTACTTC.